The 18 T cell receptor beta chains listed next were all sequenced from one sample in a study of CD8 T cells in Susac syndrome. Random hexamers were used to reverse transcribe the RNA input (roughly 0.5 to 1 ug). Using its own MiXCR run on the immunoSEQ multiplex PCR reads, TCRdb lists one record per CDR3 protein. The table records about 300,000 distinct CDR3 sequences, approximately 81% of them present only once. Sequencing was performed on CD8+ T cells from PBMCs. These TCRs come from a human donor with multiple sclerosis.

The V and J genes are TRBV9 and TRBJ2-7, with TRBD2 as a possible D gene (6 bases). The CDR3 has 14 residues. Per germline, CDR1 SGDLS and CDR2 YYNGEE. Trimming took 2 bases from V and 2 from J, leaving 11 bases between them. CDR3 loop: CASSVGGVPYEQYF. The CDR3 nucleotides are TGTGCCAGCAGCGTGGGGGGAGTACCCTACGAGCAGTACTTC.

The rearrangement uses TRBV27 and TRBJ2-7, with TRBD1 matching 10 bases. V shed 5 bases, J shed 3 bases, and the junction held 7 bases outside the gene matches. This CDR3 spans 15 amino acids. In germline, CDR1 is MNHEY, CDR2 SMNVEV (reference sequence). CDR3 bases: TGTGCCAGCAGTGCCCGGGACAGGGGACTCTACGAGCAGTACTTC. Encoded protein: CASSARDRGLYEQYF.

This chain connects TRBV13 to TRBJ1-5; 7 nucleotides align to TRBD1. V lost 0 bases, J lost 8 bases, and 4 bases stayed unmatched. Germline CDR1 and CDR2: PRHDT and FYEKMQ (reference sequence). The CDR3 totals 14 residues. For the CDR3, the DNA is TGTGCCAGCAGCTTAGGCCAGGGGGGGAAGCCCCAGCATTTT. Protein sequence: CASSLGQGGKPQHF.

CDR3 protein: CASSFGTSWYQETQYF. As DNA, the CDR3 is TGTGCCAGCAGCTTCGGTACGAGTTGGTACCAAGAGACCCAGTACTTC. V gene TRBV5-6 combines with J gene TRBJ2-5; D uncertain. The length of the CDR3 is 16 residues. CDR1 and CDR2 (germline): SGHDT, YYEEEE. The V end lost 2 bases, the J end lost 0 bases, and 14 bases lay between the germline ends.

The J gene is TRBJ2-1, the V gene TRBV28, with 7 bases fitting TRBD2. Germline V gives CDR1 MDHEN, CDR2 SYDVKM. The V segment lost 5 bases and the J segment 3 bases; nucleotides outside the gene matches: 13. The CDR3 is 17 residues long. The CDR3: CASSPPLAGAIYNEQFF. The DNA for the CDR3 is TGTGCCAGCAGTCCCCCTCTGGCGGGAGCGATCTACAATGAGCAGTTCTTC.

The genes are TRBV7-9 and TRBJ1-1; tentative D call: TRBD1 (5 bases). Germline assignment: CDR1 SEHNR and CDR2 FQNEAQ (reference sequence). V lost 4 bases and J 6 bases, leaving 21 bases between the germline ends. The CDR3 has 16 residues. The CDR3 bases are TGTGCCAGCAGCTCCCGGGCTTTTTCTGGGGGGGCTGAAGCTTTCTTT. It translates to CASSSRAFSGGAEAFF.

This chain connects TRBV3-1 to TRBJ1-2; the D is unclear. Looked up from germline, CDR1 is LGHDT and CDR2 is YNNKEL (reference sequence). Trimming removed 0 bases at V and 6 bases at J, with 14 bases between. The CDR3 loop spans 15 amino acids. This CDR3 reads CASSQEIVASHGYTF. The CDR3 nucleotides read TGTGCCAGCAGCCAAGAAATTGTAGCGTCCCATGGCTACACCTTC.

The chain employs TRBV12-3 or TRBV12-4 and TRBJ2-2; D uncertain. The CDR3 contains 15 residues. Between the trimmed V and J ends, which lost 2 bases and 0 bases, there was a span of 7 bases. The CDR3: CASSLRLPNTGELFF. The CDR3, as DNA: TGTGCCAGCAGTTTAAGGCTCCCGAACACCGGGGAGCTGTTTTTT.

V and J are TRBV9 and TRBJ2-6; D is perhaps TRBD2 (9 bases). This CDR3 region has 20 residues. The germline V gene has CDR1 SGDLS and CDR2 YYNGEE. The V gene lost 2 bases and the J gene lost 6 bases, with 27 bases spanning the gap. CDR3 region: CASSVDRERREGVVANVLTF. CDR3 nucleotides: TGTGCCAGCAGCGTGGACAGGGAAAGGCGGGAGGGCGTAGTGGCCAACGTCCTGACTTTC.

The CDR3 loop reads CASSLEKETQYF. CDR3 nucleotides: TGTGCCAGCAGCTTGGAAAAAGAGACCCAGTACTTC. J is TRBJ2-5 and V is TRBV7-9; no definite D call. Trimming took 3 bases from V and 3 from J, leaving 5 bases between them. The germline V gene encodes CDR1 SEHNR and CDR2 FQNEAQ (reference sequence). The CDR3 consists of 12 residues. Supplemented by reference TRBV7-9 and TRBJ2-5, the full variable domain reads DTGVSQNPRHKITKRGQNVTFRCDPISEHNRLYWYRQTLGQGPEFLTYFQNEAQLEKSRLLSDRFSAERPKGSFSTLEIQRTEQGDSAMYLCASSLEKETQYFGPGTRLLVL.

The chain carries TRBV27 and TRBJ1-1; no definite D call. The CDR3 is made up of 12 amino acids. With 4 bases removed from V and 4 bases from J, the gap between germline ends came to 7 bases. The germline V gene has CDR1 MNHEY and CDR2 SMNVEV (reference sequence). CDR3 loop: CASSSRPTEAFF. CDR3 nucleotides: TGTGCCAGCAGTTCCCGTCCCACTGAAGCTTTCTTT.

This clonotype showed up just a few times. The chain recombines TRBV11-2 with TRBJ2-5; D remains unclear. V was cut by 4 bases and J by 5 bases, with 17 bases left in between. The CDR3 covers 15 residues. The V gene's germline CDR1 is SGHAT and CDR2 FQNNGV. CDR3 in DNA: TGTGCCAGCAGCTCGCCCTCTATGCCCTCGGAGACCCAGTACTTC. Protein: CASSSPSMPSETQYF.

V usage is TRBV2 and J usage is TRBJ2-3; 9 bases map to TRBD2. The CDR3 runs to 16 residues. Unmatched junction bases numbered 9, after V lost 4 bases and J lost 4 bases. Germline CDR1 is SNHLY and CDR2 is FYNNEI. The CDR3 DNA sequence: TGTGCCAGCAGTGTGTGGAGCGGGAGGTCCGCAGATACGCAGTATTTT. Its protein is CASSVWSGRSADTQYF.

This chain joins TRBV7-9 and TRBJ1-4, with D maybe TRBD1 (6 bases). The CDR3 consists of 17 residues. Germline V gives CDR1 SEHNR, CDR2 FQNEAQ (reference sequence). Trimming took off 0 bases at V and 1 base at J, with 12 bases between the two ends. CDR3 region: CASSLANQGRTNEKLFF. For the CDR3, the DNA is TGTGCCAGCAGCTTAGCCAATCAGGGGAGAACTAATGAAAAACTGTTTTTT.

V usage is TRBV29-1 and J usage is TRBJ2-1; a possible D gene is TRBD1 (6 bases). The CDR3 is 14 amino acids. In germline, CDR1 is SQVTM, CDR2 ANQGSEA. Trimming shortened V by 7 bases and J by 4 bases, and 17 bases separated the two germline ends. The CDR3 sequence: CSGTGWLNYNEQFF. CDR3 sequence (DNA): TGCAGCGGAACAGGGTGGCTAAATTACAATGAGCAGTTCTTC.

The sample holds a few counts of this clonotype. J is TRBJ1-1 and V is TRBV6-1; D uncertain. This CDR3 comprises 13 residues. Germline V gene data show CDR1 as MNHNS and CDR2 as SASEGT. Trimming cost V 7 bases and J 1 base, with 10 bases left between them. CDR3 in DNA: TGTGCCAGCAAAGTTCGGCAGAACACTGAAGCTTTCTTT. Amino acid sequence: CASKVRQNTEAFF.

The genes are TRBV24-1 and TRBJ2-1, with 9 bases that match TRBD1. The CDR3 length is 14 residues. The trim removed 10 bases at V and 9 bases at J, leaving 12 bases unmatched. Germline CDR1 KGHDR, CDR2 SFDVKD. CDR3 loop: CATTPGQGRCEQFF. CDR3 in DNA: TGTGCCACGACGCCGGGACAGGGAAGGTGTGAGCAGTTCTTC.

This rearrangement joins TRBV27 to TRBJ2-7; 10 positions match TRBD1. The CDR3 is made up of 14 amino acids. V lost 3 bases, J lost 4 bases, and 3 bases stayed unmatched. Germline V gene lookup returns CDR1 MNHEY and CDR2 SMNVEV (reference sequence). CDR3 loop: CASSLGQGWYEQYF. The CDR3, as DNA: TGTGCCAGCAGTTTGGGACAGGGGTGGTACGAGCAGTACTTC.